These 8 T cell receptor beta chains were all obtained from the same sample, sequenced in a study of blood T cells in healthy people across ages. It was with a sample-barcoded 5' primer and a J-beta primer mix that a second PCR of about 7 to 12 cycles was run. TCRdb re-called the 5' RACE reads through MiXCR, storing one row per CDR3 protein. The data show over 1.5 million distinct CDR3 sequences, about 50% seen once. The sequenced sample consisted of blood. These receptor sequences come from a woman aged 40 to 50 in good health.

The chain joins TRBV5-1 to TRBJ1-2; TRBD1 aligns across 7 bases. V shed 4 bases and J 3 bases; nucleotides not matched to a gene: 12. This CDR3 spans 16 amino acids. Germline-derived CDR1 and CDR2 are SGHRS and YFSETQ. CDR3 sequence (DNA): TGCGCCAGCAGCATCCCTTCGGGACAGAGACACTATGGCTACACCTTC. Its translation is CASSIPSGQRHYGYTF. The full variable domain, in which reference TRBV5-1 and TRBJ1-2 provide the parts outside the CDR3, is KAGVTQTPRYLIKTRGQQVTLSCSPISGHRSVSWYQQTPGQGLQFLFEYFSETQRNKGNFPGRFSGRQFSNSRSEMNVSTLELGDSALYLCASSIPSGQRHYGYTFGSGTRLTVV.

The CDR3 here is CASSQDPGQTYNEQFF. CDR3 bases: TGTGCCAGCAGCCAAGATCCGGGACAGACCTACAATGAGCAGTTCTTC. V gene TRBV14 combines with J gene TRBJ2-1, with 7 positions matching TRBD1. Germline lookup yields CDR1 SGHDN and CDR2 FVKESK. Losses at the gene ends were 0 bases for V and 2 bases for J; bases not matched to a gene: 4. There are 16 residues in the CDR3.

The V call is TRBV6-6, the J call TRBJ2-3; TRBD1 agrees at 8 bases. Germline lookup yields CDR1 MNHNY and CDR2 SVGAGI (reference sequence). V shed 6 bases, J shed 3 bases, and the junction held 8 bases outside the gene matches. CDR3 length: 15 residues. The CDR3 DNA sequence: TGTGCCAGCAGCCCGCCGACAGGGGAAACAGATACGCAGTATTTT. This gives the protein CASSPPTGETDTQYF.

This chain links TRBV9 with TRBJ1-2; 9 nucleotides align to TRBD1. V lost 3 bases and J lost 3; bases outside the gene matches: 3. The length of the CDR3 is 14 residues. Germline lookup yields CDR1 SGDLS and CDR2 YYNGEE. The CDR3, as DNA: TGTGCCAGCAGCGCACAGGGGGCACACTATGGCTACACCTTC. Its translation: CASSAQGAHYGYTF.

Concerning this clonotype: A much more abundant neighbour one base away suggests this may be a read error. The J gene is TRBJ2-5, the V gene TRBV10-3; TRBD1 matches 8 bases. The length of the CDR3 is 14 residues. Germline CDR1 is ENHRY and CDR2 is SYGVKD. Losses at the gene ends were 2 bases for V and 7 bases for J; bases not matched to a gene: 6. The CDR3 DNA sequence: TGTGCCATCAGTGAGGGACAGGGAGGTCCGACCCAGTACTTC. This encodes CAISEGQGGPTQYF.

This chain connects TRBV20-1 to TRBJ1-2; 8 bases match TRBD1. V gave up 3 bases and J gave up 6 bases; unmatched junction bases: 6. CDR1 DFQATT and CDR2 SNEGSKA come from the germline V gene (reference sequence). The CDR3 spans 13 residues. As DNA, the CDR3 is TGCAGTGCTAGGGTGGACAGGGAGAATGGCTACACCTTC. Protein product: CSARVDRENGYTF.

The count of this clonotype is one. The genes are TRBV29-1 and TRBJ2-3, with 8 bases identical to TRBD1. Germline V gene sequence: CDR1 SQVTM, CDR2 ANQGSEA. CDR3 size: 11 residues. V was pared by 7 bases and J by 8 bases, with 5 bases of the junction left unmatched. CDR3 sequence: CSAKQGGTQYF. CDR3 sequence (DNA): TGCAGCGCTAAACAGGGGGGTACGCAGTATTTT.

This clonotype was observed a handful of times. The chain couples TRBV28 to TRBJ2-5, with D perhaps matching TRBD2 (6 bases). Trimming cost V 4 bases and J 0 bases, with 12 bases left between them. Germline lookup yields CDR1 MDHEN and CDR2 SYDVKM. The CDR3 consists of 15 residues. The DNA for the CDR3 is TGTGCCAGCAGTTCCTCGGGGGAATACCAAGAGACCCAGTACTTC. Encoded protein: CASSSSGEYQETQYF.